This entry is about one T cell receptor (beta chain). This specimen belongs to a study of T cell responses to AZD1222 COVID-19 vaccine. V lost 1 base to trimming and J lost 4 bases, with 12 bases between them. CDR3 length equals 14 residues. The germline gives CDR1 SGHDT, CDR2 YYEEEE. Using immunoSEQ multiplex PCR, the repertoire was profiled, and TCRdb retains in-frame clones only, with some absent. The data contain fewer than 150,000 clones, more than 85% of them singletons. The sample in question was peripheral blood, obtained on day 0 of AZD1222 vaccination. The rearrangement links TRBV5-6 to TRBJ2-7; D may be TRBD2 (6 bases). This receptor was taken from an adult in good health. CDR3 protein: CASSLRGLDYEQYF. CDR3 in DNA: TGTGCCAGCAGCTTGAGGGGACTGGATTACGAGCAGTACTTC.